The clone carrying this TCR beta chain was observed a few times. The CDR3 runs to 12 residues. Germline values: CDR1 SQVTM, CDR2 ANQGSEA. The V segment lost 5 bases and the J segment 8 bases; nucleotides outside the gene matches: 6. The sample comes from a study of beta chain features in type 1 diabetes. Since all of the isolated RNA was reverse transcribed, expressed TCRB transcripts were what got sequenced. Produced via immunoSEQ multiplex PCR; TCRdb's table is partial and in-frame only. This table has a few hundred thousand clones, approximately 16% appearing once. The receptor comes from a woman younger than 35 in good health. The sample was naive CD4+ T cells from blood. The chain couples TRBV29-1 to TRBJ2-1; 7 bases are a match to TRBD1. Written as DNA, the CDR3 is TGCAGCGTTTCCGAGGGGGCGGATGAGCAGTTCTTC. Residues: CSVSEGADEQFF.